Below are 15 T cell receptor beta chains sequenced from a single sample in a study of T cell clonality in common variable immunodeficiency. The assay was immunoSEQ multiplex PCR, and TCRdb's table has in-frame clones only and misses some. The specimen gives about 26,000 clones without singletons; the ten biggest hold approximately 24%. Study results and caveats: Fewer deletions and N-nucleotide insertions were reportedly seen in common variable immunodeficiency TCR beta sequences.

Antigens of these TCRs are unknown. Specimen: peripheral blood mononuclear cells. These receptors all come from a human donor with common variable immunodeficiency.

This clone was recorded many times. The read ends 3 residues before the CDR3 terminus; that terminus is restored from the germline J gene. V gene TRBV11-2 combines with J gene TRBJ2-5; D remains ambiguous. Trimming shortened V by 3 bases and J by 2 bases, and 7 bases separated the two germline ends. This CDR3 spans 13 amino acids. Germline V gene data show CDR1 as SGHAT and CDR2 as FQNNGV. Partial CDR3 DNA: TGTGCCAGCAGCTTCGGCGGTCAAGAGACC. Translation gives CASSFGGQET. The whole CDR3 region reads CASSFGGQETQYF.

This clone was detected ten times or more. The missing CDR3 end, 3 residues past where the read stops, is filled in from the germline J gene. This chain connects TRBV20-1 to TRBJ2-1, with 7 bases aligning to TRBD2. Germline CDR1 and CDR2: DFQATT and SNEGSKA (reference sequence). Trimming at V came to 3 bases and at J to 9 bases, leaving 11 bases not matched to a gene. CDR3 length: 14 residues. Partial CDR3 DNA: TGCAGTGCTAGCTGGTCTAGCGGAGGTGGTGAG. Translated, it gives CSASWSSGGGE. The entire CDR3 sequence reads CSASWSSGGGEQFF.

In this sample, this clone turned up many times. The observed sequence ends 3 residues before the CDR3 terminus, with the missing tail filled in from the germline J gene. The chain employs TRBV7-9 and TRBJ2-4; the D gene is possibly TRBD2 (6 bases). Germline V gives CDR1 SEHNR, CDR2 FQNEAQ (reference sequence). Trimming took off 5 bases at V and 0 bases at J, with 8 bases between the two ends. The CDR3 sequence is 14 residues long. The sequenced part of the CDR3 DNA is TGTGCCAGCAGCACGGGACTAGCCAAAAACATT. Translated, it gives CASSTGLAKNI. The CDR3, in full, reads CASSTGLAKNIQYF.

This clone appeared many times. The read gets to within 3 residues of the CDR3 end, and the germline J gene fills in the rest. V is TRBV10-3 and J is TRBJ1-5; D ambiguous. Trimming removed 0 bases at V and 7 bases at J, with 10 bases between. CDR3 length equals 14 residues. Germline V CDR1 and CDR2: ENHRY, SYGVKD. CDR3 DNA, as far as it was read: TGTGCCATCAGTGAGTCGGGCAGTGGGCAGCCC. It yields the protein CAISESGSGQP. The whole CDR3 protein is CAISESGSGQPQHF.

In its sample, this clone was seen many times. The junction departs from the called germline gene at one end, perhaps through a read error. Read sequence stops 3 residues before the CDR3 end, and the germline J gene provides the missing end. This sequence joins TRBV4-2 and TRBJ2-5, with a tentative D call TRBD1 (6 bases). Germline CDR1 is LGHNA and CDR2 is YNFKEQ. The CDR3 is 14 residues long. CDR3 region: CASSQGQYQETQYF. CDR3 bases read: TGCGCCAGCAGCCAGGGGCAGTACCAAGAGACC.

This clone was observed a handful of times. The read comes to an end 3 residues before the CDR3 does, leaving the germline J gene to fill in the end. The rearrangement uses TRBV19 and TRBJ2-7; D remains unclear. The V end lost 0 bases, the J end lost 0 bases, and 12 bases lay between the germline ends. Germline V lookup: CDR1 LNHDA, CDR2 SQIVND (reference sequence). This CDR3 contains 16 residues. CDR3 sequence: CASSIDHSGLSYEQYF. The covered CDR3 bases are TGTGCCAGTAGTATAGATCATTCGGGTCTCTCCTACGAG.

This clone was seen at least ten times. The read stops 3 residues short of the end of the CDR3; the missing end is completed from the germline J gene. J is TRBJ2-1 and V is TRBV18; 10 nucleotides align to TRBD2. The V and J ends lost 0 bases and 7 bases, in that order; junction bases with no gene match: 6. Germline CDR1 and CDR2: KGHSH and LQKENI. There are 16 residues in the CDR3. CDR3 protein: CASSPPLLAGKNEQFF. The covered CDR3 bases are TGTGCCAGCTCACCACCTCTACTAGCGGGAAAAAATGAG.

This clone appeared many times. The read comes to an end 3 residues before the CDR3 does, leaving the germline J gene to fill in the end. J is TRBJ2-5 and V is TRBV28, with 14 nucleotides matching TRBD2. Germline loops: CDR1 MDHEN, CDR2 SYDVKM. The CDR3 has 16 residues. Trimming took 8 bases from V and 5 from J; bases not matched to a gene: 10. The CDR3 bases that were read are TGTGCCAGCCTAGACTCGGGACTAGCGGGAGTGGAGACC. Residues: CASLDSGLAGVET. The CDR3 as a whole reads CASLDSGLAGVETQYF.

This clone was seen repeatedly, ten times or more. This chain's CDR3 is CASSAGPVGDTQYF. The CDR3 DNA, read in part, is TGCGCCAGCAGCGCGGGCCCCGTGGGGGATACG. The rearrangement links TRBV5-1 to TRBJ2-3, with D possibly TRBD2 on 5 matching bases. The CDR3 end lies 3 residues beyond the end of the read and is filled in from the germline J gene. The germline CDR1 and CDR2 sequences are SGHRS and YFSETQ. V was shortened by 4 bases and J by 6 bases, with 15 bases between the two germline ends. The length of the CDR3 is 14 residues.

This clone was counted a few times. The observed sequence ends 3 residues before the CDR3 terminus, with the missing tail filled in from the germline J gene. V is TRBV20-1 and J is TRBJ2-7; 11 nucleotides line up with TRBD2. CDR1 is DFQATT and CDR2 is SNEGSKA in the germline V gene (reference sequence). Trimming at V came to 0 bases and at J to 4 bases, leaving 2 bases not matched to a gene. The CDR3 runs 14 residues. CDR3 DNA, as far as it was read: TGCAGTGCTAGAGACGGGACTAGCGGATACGAG. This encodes CSARDGTSGYE. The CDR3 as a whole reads CSARDGTSGYEQYF.

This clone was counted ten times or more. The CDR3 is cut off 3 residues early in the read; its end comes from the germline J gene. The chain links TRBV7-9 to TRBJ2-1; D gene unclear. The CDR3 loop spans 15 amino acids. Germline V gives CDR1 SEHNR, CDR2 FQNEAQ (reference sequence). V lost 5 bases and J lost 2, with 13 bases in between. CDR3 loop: CASSQNRGTYNEQFF. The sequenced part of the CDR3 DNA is TGTGCCAGCAGCCAAAACCGAGGCACCTACAATGAG. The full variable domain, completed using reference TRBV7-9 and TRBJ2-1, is DTGVSQNPRHKITKRGQNVTFRCDPISEHNRLYWYRQTLGQGPEFLTYFQNEAQLEKSRLLSDRFSAERPKGSFSTLEIQRTEQGDSAMYLCASSQNRGTYNEQFFGPGTRLTVL.

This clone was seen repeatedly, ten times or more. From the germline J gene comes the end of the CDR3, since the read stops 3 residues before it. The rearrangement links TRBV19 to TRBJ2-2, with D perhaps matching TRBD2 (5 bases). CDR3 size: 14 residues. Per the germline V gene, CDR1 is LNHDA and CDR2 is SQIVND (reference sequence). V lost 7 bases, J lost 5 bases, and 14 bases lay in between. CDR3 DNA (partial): TGTGCCAGTACCAGCGGTGGTGTAACCGGGGAG. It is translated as CASTSGGVTGE. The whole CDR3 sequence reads CASTSGGVTGELFF.

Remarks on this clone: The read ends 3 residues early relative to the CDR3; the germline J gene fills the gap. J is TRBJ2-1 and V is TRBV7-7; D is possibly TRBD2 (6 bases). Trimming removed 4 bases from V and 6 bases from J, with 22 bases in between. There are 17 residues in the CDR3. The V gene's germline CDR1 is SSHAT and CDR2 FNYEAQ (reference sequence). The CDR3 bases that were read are TGTGCCAGCAGCTACATTAGAGGGGCCAGGGAGGCCAATGAG. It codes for CASSYIRGAREANE. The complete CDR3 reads CASSYIRGAREANEQFF.

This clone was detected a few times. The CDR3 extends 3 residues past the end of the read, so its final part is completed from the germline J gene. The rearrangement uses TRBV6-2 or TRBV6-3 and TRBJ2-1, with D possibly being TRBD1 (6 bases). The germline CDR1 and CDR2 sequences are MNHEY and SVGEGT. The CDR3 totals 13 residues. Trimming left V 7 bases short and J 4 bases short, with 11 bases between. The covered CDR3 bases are TGTGCCAGCACCGAGGACAGTTACAATGAG. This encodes CASTEDSYNE. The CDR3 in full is CASTEDSYNEQFF.

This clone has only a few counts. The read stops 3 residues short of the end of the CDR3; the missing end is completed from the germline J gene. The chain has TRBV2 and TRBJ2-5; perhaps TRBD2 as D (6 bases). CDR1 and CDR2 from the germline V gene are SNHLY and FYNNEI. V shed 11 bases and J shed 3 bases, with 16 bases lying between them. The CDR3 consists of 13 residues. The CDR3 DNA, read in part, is TGTGCCGCCTTACCGCGGGATAAAGAGACC. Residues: CAALPRDKET. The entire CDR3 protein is CAALPRDKETQYF.